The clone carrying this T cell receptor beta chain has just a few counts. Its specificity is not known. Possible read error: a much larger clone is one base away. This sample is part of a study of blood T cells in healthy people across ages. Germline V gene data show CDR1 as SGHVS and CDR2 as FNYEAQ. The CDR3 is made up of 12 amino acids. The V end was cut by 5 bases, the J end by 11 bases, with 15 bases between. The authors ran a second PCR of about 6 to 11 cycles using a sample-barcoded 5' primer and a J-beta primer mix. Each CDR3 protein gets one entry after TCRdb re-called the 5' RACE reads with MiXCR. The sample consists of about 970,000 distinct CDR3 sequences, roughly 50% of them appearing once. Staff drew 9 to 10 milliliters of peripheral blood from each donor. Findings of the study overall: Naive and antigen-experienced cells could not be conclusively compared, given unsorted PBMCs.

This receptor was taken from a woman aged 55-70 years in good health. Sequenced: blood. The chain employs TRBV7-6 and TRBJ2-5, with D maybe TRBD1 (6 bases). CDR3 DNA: TGTGCCAGCAGCACAGGGTACAATGAGCAGTACTTC. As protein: CASSTGYNEQYF.